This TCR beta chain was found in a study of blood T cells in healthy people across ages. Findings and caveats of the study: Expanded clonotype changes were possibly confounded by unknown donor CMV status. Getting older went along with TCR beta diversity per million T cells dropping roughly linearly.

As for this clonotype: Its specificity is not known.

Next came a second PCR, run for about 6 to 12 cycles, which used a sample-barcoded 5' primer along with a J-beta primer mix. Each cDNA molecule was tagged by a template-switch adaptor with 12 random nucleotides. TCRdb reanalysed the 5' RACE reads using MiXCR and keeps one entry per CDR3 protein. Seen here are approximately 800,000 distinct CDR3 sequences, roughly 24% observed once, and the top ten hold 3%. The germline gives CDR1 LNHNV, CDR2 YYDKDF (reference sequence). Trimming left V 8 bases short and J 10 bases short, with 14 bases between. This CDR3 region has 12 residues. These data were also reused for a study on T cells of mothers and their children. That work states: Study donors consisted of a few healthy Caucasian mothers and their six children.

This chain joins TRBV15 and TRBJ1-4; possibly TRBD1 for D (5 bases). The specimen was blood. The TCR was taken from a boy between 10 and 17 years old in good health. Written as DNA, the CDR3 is TGTGCCACCGGAGAGAGGGGTCCAAAACTGTTTTTT. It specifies CATGERGPKLFF.